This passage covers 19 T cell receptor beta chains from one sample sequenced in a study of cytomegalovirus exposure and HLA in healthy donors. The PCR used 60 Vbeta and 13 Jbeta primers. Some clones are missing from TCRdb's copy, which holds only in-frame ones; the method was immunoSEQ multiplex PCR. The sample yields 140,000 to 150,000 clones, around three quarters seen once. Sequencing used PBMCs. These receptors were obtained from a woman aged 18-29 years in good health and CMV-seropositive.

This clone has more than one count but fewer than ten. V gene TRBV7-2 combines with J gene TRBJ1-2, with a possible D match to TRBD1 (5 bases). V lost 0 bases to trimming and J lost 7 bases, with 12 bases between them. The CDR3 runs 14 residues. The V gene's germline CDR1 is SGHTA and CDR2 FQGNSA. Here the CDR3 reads CASSLAGASSGYTF. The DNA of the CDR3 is TGTGCCAGCAGCTTAGCAGGGGCCTCGAGTGGCTACACCTTC.

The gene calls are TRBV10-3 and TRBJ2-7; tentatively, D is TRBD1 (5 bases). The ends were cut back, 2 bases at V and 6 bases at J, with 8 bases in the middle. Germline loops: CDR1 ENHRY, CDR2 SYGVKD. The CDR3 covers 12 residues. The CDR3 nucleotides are TGTGCCATCAGTGAGGTAAGGGGCGAGCAGTACTTC. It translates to CAISEVRGEQYF.

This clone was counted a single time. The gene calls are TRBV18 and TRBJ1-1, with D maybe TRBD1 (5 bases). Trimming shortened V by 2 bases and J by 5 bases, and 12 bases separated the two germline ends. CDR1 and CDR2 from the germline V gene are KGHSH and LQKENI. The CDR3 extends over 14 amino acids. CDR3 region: CASSPWGTATEAFF. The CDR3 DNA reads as TGTGCCAGCTCACCATGGGGCACAGCAACTGAAGCTTTCTTT.

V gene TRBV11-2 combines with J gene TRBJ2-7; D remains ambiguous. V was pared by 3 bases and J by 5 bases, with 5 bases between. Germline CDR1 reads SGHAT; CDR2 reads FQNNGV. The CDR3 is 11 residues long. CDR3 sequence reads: CASSFNDEQYF. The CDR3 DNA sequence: TGTGCCAGCAGCTTCAATGACGAGCAGTACTTC.

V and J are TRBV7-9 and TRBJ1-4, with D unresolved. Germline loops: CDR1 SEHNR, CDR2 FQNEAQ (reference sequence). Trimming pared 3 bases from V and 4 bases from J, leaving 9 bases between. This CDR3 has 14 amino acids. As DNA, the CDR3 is TGTGCCAGCAGCTTGAGGGAGGTTAATGAAAAACTGTTTTTT. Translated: CASSLREVNEKLFF.

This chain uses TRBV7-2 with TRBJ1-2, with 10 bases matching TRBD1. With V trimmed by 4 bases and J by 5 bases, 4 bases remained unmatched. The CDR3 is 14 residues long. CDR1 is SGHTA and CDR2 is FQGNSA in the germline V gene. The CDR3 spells CASSWGQGIYGYTF. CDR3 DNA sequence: TGTGCCAGCAGCTGGGGACAGGGGATATATGGCTACACCTTC.

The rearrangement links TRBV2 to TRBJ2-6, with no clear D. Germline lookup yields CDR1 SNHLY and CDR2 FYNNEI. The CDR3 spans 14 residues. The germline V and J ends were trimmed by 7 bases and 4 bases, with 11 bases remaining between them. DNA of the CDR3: TGTGCCAGCATGCGGCTGGCCGGGGCCAACGTCCTGACTTTC. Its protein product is CASMRLAGANVLTF.

CDR3 DNA: TGTGCCAGTAGTTTACGGACGCAAGCGTTTGGGGTGGGGGGTAGCAATCAGCCCCAGCATTTT. It is translated as CASSLRTQAFGVGGSNQPQHF. This chain joins TRBV19 and TRBJ1-5; perhaps TRBD1 as D (5 bases). Germline CDR1 and CDR2: LNHDA and SQIVND (reference sequence). Trimming left V 5 bases short and J 0 bases short, with 29 bases between. The CDR3 is 21 residues long.

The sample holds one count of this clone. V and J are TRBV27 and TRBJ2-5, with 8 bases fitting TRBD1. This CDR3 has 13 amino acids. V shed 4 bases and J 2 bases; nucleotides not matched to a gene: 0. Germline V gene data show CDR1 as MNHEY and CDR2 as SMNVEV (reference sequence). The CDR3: CASSYRGQETQYF. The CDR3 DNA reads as TGTGCCAGCAGTTACAGGGGGCAAGAGACCCAGTACTTC.

The CDR3 spells CASSKGNSGAWNEQFF. The CDR3 nucleotides read TGTGCCAGCAGCAAAGGGAATAGCGGGGCATGGAATGAGCAGTTCTTC. V usage is TRBV21-1 and J usage is TRBJ2-1; TRBD2, as called in the table, went unchecked against the DNA. TRBV21-1 is flagged as a pseudogene. This CDR3 is built from 16 residues.

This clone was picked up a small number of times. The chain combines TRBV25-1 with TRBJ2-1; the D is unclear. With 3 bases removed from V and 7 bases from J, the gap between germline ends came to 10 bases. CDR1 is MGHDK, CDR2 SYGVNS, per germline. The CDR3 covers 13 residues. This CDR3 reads CASSDYVVNEQFF. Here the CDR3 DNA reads TGTGCCAGCAGTGATTATGTAGTAAATGAGCAGTTCTTC.

The CDR3 DNA reads as TGTGCCTGGAGTCTAAATAGCGGGGAGAAGCAGTACTTC. Protein product: CAWSLNSGEKQYF. The chain has TRBV30 and TRBJ2-7; TRBD2 agrees at 8 bases. CDR1 and CDR2 (germline): GTSNPN, SVGIG (reference sequence). This CDR3 spans 13 amino acids. Trimming at V came to 2 bases and at J to 8 bases, leaving 8 bases not matched to a gene. The full variable domain, with the rest looked up from reference TRBV30 and TRBJ2-7, is SQTIHQWPATLVQPVGSPLSLECTVEGTSNPNLYWYRQAAGRGLQLLFYSVGIGQISSEVPQNLSASRPQDRQFILSSKKLLLSDSGFYLCAWSLNSGEKQYFGPGTRLTVT.

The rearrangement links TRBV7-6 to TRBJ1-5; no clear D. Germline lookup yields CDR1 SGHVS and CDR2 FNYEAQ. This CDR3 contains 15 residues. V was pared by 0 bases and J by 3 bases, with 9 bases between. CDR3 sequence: CASSLAEGPNQPQHF. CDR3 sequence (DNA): TGTGCCAGCAGCTTAGCGGAGGGTCCCAATCAGCCCCAGCATTTT.

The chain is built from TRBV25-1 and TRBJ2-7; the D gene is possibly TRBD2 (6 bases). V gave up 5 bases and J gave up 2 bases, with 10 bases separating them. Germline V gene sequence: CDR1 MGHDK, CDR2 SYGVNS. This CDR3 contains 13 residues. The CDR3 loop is CASSRGIAYEQYF. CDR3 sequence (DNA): TGTGCCAGCAGTCGGGGGATAGCCTACGAGCAGTACTTC.

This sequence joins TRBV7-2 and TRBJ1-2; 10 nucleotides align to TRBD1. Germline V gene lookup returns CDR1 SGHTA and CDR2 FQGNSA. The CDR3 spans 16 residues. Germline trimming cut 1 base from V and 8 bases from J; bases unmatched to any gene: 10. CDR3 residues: CASSLGAPDRGPGYTF. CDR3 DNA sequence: TGTGCCAGCAGCTTAGGGGCCCCCGACAGGGGGCCGGGCTACACCTTC.

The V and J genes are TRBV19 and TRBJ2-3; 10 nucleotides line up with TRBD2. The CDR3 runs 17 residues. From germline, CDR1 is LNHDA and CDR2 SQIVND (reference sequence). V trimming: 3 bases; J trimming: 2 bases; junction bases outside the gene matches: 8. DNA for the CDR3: TGTGCCAGTAGTATCGACTTAGCGGGGGGCAACACAGATACGCAGTATTTT. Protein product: CASSIDLAGGNTDTQYF.

The CDR3 region is CASGQQDQNSPLHF. In nucleotides, the CDR3 is TGTGCTAGTGGTCAACAGGACCAGAATTCACCCCTCCACTTT. The chain recombines TRBV12-5 with TRBJ1-6; D is perhaps TRBD1 (5 bases). This CDR3 has 14 residues. Germline assignment: CDR1 LGHNT and CDR2 FRNRAP. The V end lost 5 bases, the J end lost 7 bases, and 12 bases lay between the germline ends.

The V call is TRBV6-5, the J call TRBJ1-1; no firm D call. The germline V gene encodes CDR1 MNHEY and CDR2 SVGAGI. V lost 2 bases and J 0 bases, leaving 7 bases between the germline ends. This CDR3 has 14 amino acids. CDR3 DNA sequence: TGTGCCAGCAGTTACACATACATGAACACTGAAGCTTTCTTT. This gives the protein CASSYTYMNTEAFF.

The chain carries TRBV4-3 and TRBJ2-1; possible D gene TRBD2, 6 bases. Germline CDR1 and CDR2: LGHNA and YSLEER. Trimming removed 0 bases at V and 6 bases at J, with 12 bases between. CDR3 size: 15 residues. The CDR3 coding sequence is TGCGCCAGCAGCCAAGAAAGGACTAATAGCAATGAGCAGTTCTTC. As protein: CASSQERTNSNEQFF.